The rows below give T cell receptor beta chains drawn from one sample of a study of T cell repertoires in cytomegalovirus infection. TCRdb itself ran the reads through MiXCR, one entry per CDR3 protein. This sample has more than 150,000 distinct CDR3 sequences; about a sixth occur once, and the top ten carry under 20%. Sequenced material: CD8+ T cells from PBMCs. Source of these receptors: a human donor in good health (CMV status not recorded). Some clones in this sample may be carry-over from other donors' samples. CDR3s include the opening cysteine and the closing phenylalanine or tryptophan. D genes are given only for firm matches. The size field is filled for only some rows; it gives once, few, many or a size class.

J gene: TRBJ2-2
clone size: -
V gene: TRBV20-1
D gene: -
CDR3 protein: CSATAGVANTGELFF
CDR3 DNA: TGCAGTGCCACTGCAGGAGTTGCGAACACCGGGGAGCTGTTTTTT

J gene: TRBJ2-2
clone size: -
V gene: TRBV12-3/TRBV12-4
D gene: -
CDR3 protein: CASSFYGTPATGELFF
CDR3 DNA: TGTGCCAGCAGTTTCTACGGGACGCCTGCCACCGGGGAGCTGTTTTTT

J gene: TRBJ2-1
clone size: few
V gene: TRBV2
D gene: TRBD2
CDR3 protein: CASSEVTSGVFSAEQFF
CDR3 DNA: TGTGCCAGCAGTGAAGTCACTAGCGGGGTGTTTTCTGCTGAGCAGTTCTTC

J gene: TRBJ2-1
clone size: many
V gene: TRBV7-2
D gene: TRBD2
CDR3 protein: CASSLRGLANWGTYNEQFF
CDR3 DNA: TGTGCCAGCAGCTTAAGGGGACTAGCGAACTGGGGCACCTACAATGAGCAGTTCTTC

J gene: TRBJ2-2
clone size: -
V gene: TRBV6-2/TRBV6-3
D gene: -
CDR3 protein: CASLTPWGAGELFF
CDR3 DNA: TGTGCCAGCCTAACACCTTGGGGGGCCGGGGAGCTGTTTTTT

J gene: TRBJ2-2
clone size: few
V gene: TRBV28
D gene: -
CDR3 protein: CASSSTGNTGELFF
CDR3 DNA: TGTGCCAGCAGTTCGACAGGAAACACCGGGGAGCTGTTTTTT

J gene: TRBJ1-3
clone size: -
V gene: TRBV7-2
D gene: -
CDR3 protein: CASSLKGGSGNTIYF
CDR3 DNA: TGTGCCAGCAGCTTAAAAGGGGGAAGTGGAAACACCATATATTTT

J gene: TRBJ2-1
clone size: -
V gene: TRBV4-1
D gene: -
CDR3 protein: CASSEGGYFNEQFF
CDR3 DNA: TGCGCCAGCTCGGAGGGGGGCTACTTCAATGAGCAGTTCTTC

J gene: TRBJ2-1
clone size: -
V gene: TRBV20-1
D gene: TRBD1
CDR3 protein: CSALRPGQGRNEQFF
CDR3 DNA: TGCAGTGCTCTTAGGCCGGGACAGGGGAGGAATGAGCAGTTCTTC

J gene: TRBJ1-2
clone size: few
V gene: TRBV20-1
D gene: -
CDR3 protein: CSASSQGVAVGYTF
CDR3 DNA: TGCAGTGCTAGCTCTCAGGGAGTAGCGGTGGGCTACACCTTC

J gene: TRBJ1-5
clone size: few
V gene: TRBV28
D gene: -
CDR3 protein: CASSFRGGGQPQHF
CDR3 DNA: TGTGCCAGCAGTTTTCGGGGGGGTGGACAGCCCCAGCATTTT

J gene: TRBJ1-5
clone size: -
V gene: TRBV28
D gene: -
CDR3 protein: CASSPVGGFSAQHF
CDR3 DNA: TGTGCCAGCAGTCCCGTAGGGGGGTTCTCAGCCCAGCATTTT

J gene: TRBJ2-7
clone size: few
V gene: TRBV6-1
D gene: -
CDR3 protein: CASSEGRTGTREQYF
CDR3 DNA: TGTGCCAGCAGTGAAGGTCGGACAGGGACTAGAGAGCAGTACTTC

J gene: TRBJ2-3
clone size: few
V gene: TRBV7-9
D gene: -
CDR3 protein: CASSLGTDTDTQYF
CDR3 DNA: TGTGCCAGCAGCTTAGGGACAGACACAGATACGCAGTATTTT

J gene: TRBJ2-2
clone size: few
V gene: TRBV28
D gene: -
CDR3 protein: CASTSTYRNTGELFF
CDR3 DNA: TGTGCCAGTACCTCGACTTACAGGAACACCGGGGAGCTGTTTTTT

J gene: TRBJ2-4
clone size: -
V gene: TRBV6-1
D gene: TRBD2
CDR3 protein: CASTDQLSGRALTAKNIQYF
CDR3 DNA: TGTGCCAGCACCGACCAACTCAGCGGGAGGGCCCTAACAGCCAAAAACATTCAGTACTTC

J gene: TRBJ2-1
clone size: -
V gene: TRBV4-3
D gene: -
CDR3 protein: CASSQGIGSNEQFF
CDR3 DNA: TGCGCCAGCAGCCAAGGGATCGGAAGCAATGAGCAGTTCTTC

J gene: TRBJ2-1
clone size: few
V gene: TRBV11-3
D gene: TRBD2
CDR3 protein: CASSLESGNREQFF
CDR3 DNA: TGTGCCAGCAGCTTAGAGAGCGGGAATCGAGAGCAGTTCTTC

J gene: TRBJ2-1
clone size: -
V gene: TRBV4-1
D gene: -
CDR3 protein: CASSWMDDSSYNEQFF
CDR3 DNA: TGCGCCAGCAGCTGGATGGATGACAGCTCCTACAATGAGCAGTTCTTC

J gene: TRBJ2-6
clone size: -
V gene: TRBV24-1
D gene: -
CDR3 protein: CTNPRQSGANVLTF
CDR3 DNA: TGTACCAACCCACGACAGTCTGGGGCCAACGTCCTGACTTTC

J gene: TRBJ2-1
clone size: -
V gene: TRBV12-3/TRBV12-4
D gene: TRBD1
CDR3 protein: CASSPRSGQFNEQFF
CDR3 DNA: TGTGCCAGCAGTCCCAGATCGGGACAGTTCAATGAGCAGTTCTTC

J gene: TRBJ2-1
clone size: -
V gene: TRBV6-1
D gene: TRBD2
CDR3 protein: CASSWIAGEGNEQFF
CDR3 DNA: TGTGCCAGCAGCTGGATAGCGGGAGAAGGAAATGAGCAGTTCTTC

J gene: TRBJ2-7
clone size: few
V gene: TRBV7-2
D gene: TRBD2
CDR3 protein: CASPGGAYEQYF
CDR3 DNA: TGTGCTTCCCCGGGAGGGGCCTACGAGCAGTACTTC

J gene: TRBJ2-1
clone size: few
V gene: TRBV20-1
D gene: TRBD2
CDR3 protein: CSARDLAGPYNEQFF
CDR3 DNA: TGCAGTGCTAGAGATTTAGCGGGACCCTACAATGAGCAGTTCTTC

J gene: TRBJ2-7
clone size: few
V gene: TRBV4-1
D gene: -
CDR3 protein: CASSQVTGSSYEQYF
CDR3 DNA: TGCGCCAGCAGCCAAGTAACAGGAAGCTCCTACGAGCAGTACTTC

J gene: TRBJ2-5
clone size: few
V gene: TRBV6-1
D gene: -
CDR3 protein: CASSEQTGTTQETQYF
CDR3 DNA: TGTGCCAGCAGTGAACAGACAGGGACTACGCAAGAGACCCAGTACTTC

J gene: TRBJ1-1
clone size: few
V gene: TRBV9
D gene: -
CDR3 protein: CASNRPGVADTEAFF
CDR3 DNA: TGTGCCAGCAACCGACCAGGGGTGGCGGACACTGAAGCTTTCTTT

J gene: TRBJ1-2
clone size: many
V gene: TRBV7-2
D gene: -
CDR3 protein: CASSLPPNF
CDR3 DNA: TGTGCCAGCAGCTTACCCCCCAACTTC

J gene: TRBJ1-6
clone size: -
V gene: TRBV20-1
D gene: TRBD1
CDR3 protein: CSAGQGVSYNSPLHF
CDR3 DNA: TGCAGTGCTGGGCAGGGGGTGAGCTATAATTCACCCCTCCACTTT

J gene: TRBJ1-1
clone size: few
V gene: TRBV7-9
D gene: -
CDR3 protein: CASIDLGGPWDTEAFF
CDR3 DNA: TGTGCCAGCATCGACCTTGGGGGCCCTTGGGACACTGAAGCTTTCTTT

J gene: TRBJ2-7
clone size: few
V gene: TRBV7-3
D gene: -
CDR3 protein: CASSLTDSEQYF
CDR3 DNA: TGTGCCAGCAGCTTAACAGATTCCGAGCAGTACTTC

J gene: TRBJ1-1
clone size: -
V gene: TRBV19
D gene: -
CDR3 protein: CASSQGSEAFF
CDR3 DNA: TGTGCCAGTAGTCAGGGAAGTGAAGCTTTCTTT

J gene: TRBJ2-1
clone size: few
V gene: TRBV5-5
D gene: TRBD1
CDR3 protein: CASSPWTGYRNEQFF
CDR3 DNA: TGTGCCAGCAGCCCTTGGACAGGGTACCGCAATGAGCAGTTCTTC

J gene: TRBJ2-3
clone size: -
V gene: TRBV7-8
D gene: TRBD1
CDR3 protein: CASSKTPRGPSVDTQYF
CDR3 DNA: TGTGCCAGCAGCAAAACCCCGAGGGGGCCCTCCGTGGATACGCAGTATTTT

J gene: TRBJ2-5
clone size: -
V gene: TRBV27
D gene: -
CDR3 protein: CASSFHPQETQYF
CDR3 DNA: TGTGCCAGCAGTTTCCACCCCCAAGAGACCCAGTACTTC

J gene: TRBJ2-7
clone size: -
V gene: TRBV7-6
D gene: TRBD2
CDR3 protein: CASSPEGGLAAEQYF
CDR3 DNA: TGTGCCAGCAGCCCGGAGGGGGGACTAGCGGCCGAGCAGTACTTC

J gene: TRBJ2-3
clone size: few
V gene: TRBV4-1
D gene: -
CDR3 protein: CASSLLSTDTQYF
CDR3 DNA: TGCGCCAGCAGCCTCCTGAGCACAGATACGCAGTATTTT

J gene: TRBJ2-3
clone size: -
V gene: TRBV12-3/TRBV12-4
D gene: -
CDR3 protein: CASTPSGPIIDTQYF
CDR3 DNA: TGTGCCAGCACCCCCTCGGGGCCCATTATAGATACGCAGTATTTT

J gene: TRBJ2-1
clone size: few
V gene: TRBV6-2/TRBV6-3
D gene: TRBD2
CDR3 protein: CASSYLLAGMDEQFF
CDR3 DNA: TGTGCCAGCAGTTATTTGCTAGCGGGAATGGATGAGCAGTTCTTC

J gene: TRBJ1-4
clone size: many
V gene: TRBV20-1
D gene: -
CDR3 protein: CSARGIGDEKLFF
CDR3 DNA: TGCAGTGCTAGGGGAATCGGGGATGAAAAACTGTTTTTT

J gene: TRBJ2-7
clone size: few
V gene: TRBV4-3
D gene: TRBD2
CDR3 protein: CASSQDAAGENYEQYF
CDR3 DNA: TGCGCCAGCAGCCAAGATGCAGCGGGAGAAAACTACGAGCAGTACTTC

J gene: TRBJ1-2
clone size: -
V gene: TRBV29-1
D gene: TRBD1
CDR3 protein: CSAIDRGTDGYTF
CDR3 DNA: TGCAGCGCTATCGACAGGGGAACTGATGGCTACACCTTC

J gene: TRBJ2-5
clone size: few
V gene: TRBV6-6
D gene: -
CDR3 protein: CASSYDDGPSQYF
CDR3 DNA: TGTGCCAGCAGTTACGATGATGGGCCGAGCCAGTACTTC

J gene: TRBJ2-3
clone size: few
V gene: TRBV6-2/TRBV6-3
D gene: -
CDR3 protein: CASSSRDSPKQYF
CDR3 DNA: TGTGCCAGCAGTTCCCGAGACAGTCCCAAGCAGTATTTT